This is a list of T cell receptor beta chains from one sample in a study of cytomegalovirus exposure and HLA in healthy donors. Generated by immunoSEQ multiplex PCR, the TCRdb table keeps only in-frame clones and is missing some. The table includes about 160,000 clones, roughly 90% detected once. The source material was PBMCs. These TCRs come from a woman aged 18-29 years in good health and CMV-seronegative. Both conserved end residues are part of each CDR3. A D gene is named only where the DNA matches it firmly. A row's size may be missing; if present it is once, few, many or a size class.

DNA: TGTGCCAGCAGTATTTCCCAGGGGGCGAACACTGAAGCTTTCTTT
CDR3: CASSISQGANTEAFF
V: TRBV6-5
size: NA
D: TRBD1
J: TRBJ1-1

DNA: TGTGCCAGCAGTTACTCGAGAAGCGATCAGCCCCAGCATTTT
CDR3: CASSYSRSDQPQHF
V: TRBV6-5
size: NA
D: NA
J: TRBJ1-5

DNA: TGTGCCAGCAGCTTCCGGGACAGGCTAGGAGGCTACACCTTC
CDR3: CASSFRDRLGGYTF
V: TRBV5-6
size: NA
D: TRBD1
J: TRBJ1-2

DNA: TGTGCCAGCAGCTTAGCACCCGGCCGGAACCGGGACTCCGGCTACGAGCAGTACTTC
CDR3: CASSLAPGRNRDSGYEQYF
V: TRBV7-9
size: NA
D: NA
J: TRBJ2-7

DNA: TGTGCCAGCAGTGAATCCTCAGGGACAGGGCAAGACGAGCAGTACTTC
CDR3: CASSESSGTGQDEQYF
V: TRBV2
size: NA
D: TRBD1
J: TRBJ2-7

DNA: TGCGCCAGCAGCCCGGGACGGGAAGGGGGAGAGACCCAGTACTTC
CDR3: CASSPGREGGETQYF
V: TRBV5-1
size: NA
D: NA
J: TRBJ2-5

DNA: TGTGCCAGCAGCTTGCATTCCGGGACAGGGGGCGCCGGGACTGAAGCTTTCTTT
CDR3: CASSLHSGTGGAGTEAFF
V: TRBV11-1
size: NA
D: TRBD1
J: TRBJ1-1

DNA: TGTGCCAGCAGCTTTGCGTATAGCAATCAGCCCCAGCATTTT
CDR3: CASSFAYSNQPQHF
V: TRBV5-5
size: few
D: NA
J: TRBJ1-5

DNA: TGTGCCTACCGTAGCGGGGGCTCCTACGAGCAGTACTTC
CDR3: CAYRSGGSYEQYF
V: TRBV5-8
size: once
D: TRBD2
J: TRBJ2-7

DNA: TGCGCCAGCAGTGCCGGACAGGAGAATCAGCCCCAGCATTTT
CDR3: CASSAGQENQPQHF
V: TRBV5-1
size: NA
D: TRBD1
J: TRBJ1-5

DNA: TGTGCCAGCAGCGTAGGGGATCTCGGGGTCTACGAGCAGTACTTC
CDR3: CASSVGDLGVYEQYF
V: TRBV9
size: NA
D: NA
J: TRBJ2-7

DNA: TGCGCCAGCACCCCTACCAGAGTCTACGACCCGGGCACTGAAGCTTTCTTT
CDR3: CASTPTRVYDPGTEAFF
V: TRBV5-1
size: NA
D: NA
J: TRBJ1-1

DNA: TGTGCTAGTGGTGAGATGAACAGGGGCTGGGAGCAGTACTTC
CDR3: CASGEMNRGWEQYF
V: TRBV12-5
size: NA
D: TRBD1
J: TRBJ2-7

DNA: TGCGCCAGCAGCTCGACTAGCGGGTTGGAGACCCAGTACTTC
CDR3: CASSSTSGLETQYF
V: TRBV5-1
size: NA
D: TRBD2
J: TRBJ2-5

DNA: TGCAGCGGCGAGGACAGGGAGTATGGCTACACCTTC
CDR3: CSGEDREYGYTF
V: TRBV29-1
size: few
D: TRBD1
J: TRBJ1-2

DNA: TGTGCAAGTCGCTTAGTCGAGGGAAACACCATATATTTT
CDR3: CASRLVEGNTIYF
V: TRBV12-2
size: few
D: NA
J: TRBJ1-3

DNA: TGTGCCAGCAGCTTAACCGCCCCCCTGGGACAGGGGAACACTGAAGCTTTCTTT
CDR3: CASSLTAPLGQGNTEAFF
V: TRBV7-6
size: NA
D: TRBD1
J: TRBJ1-1

DNA: TGCGCCAGCAGCTTGGAGTACATGGTTGCGAACACTGAAGCTTTCTTT
CDR3: CASSLEYMVANTEAFF
V: TRBV5-1
size: NA
D: NA
J: TRBJ1-1

DNA: TGTGCCAGCAGCGTAGCTGGATTGGAGGCTTTCTTT
CDR3: CASSVAGLEAFF
V: TRBV9
size: NA
D: NA
J: TRBJ1-1

DNA: TGTGCCAGCAGCTTAGGGACAGGCATGAACACTGAAGCTTTCTTT
CDR3: CASSLGTGMNTEAFF
V: TRBV7-2
size: NA
D: TRBD1
J: TRBJ1-1

DNA: TGTGCCAGCGGACGGGGGTCCTACAATGAGCAGTTCTTC
CDR3: CASGRGSYNEQFF
V: TRBV27
size: NA
D: NA
J: TRBJ2-1

DNA: TGTGCCAGCAGCTTGGCAGGGCGGAACTATGGCTACACCTTC
CDR3: CASSLAGRNYGYTF
V: TRBV5-4
size: NA
D: NA
J: TRBJ1-2

DNA: TGTGCCAGCAGCGCCGGACAGGGGTCCTACGAGCAGTACTTC
CDR3: CASSAGQGSYEQYF
V: TRBV7-6
size: few
D: TRBD1
J: TRBJ2-7

DNA: TGTGCCAGCAGTTTGCCCCGGGGGACCGGGGAGCTGTTTTTT
CDR3: CASSLPRGTGELFF
V: TRBV27
size: NA
D: NA
J: TRBJ2-2

DNA: TGTGCCAGTTCCCTATTACAGGGGCGGCAGTACTTC
CDR3: CASSLLQGRQYF
V: TRBV19
size: NA
D: TRBD1
J: TRBJ2-7

DNA: TGTGCCAGCAGTGAACCAGGGGGGACTGAAGCTTTCTTT
CDR3: CASSEPGGTEAFF
V: TRBV2
size: NA
D: TRBD1
J: TRBJ1-1

DNA: TGTGCCAGCAGCCCAGACGGGAGTCGAGAAGAGACCCAGTACTTC
CDR3: CASSPDGSREETQYF
V: TRBV4-2
size: NA
D: NA
J: TRBJ2-5

DNA: TGCGCCAGCAGCTTGACCCCCTCAAGCCTTAGCTCCTACAATGAGCAGTTCTTC
CDR3: CASSLTPSSLSSYNEQFF
V: TRBV5-1
size: NA
D: NA
J: TRBJ2-1

DNA: TGCGCCAGCAGCCAAGTCACAGGGGCAATTCGATTTGAAGCTTTCTTT
CDR3: CASSQVTGAIRFEAFF
V: TRBV4-1
size: NA
D: TRBD1
J: TRBJ1-1

DNA: TGTGCCAGCAGCGGAAACAGGGTTAACACTGAAGCTTTCTTT
CDR3: CASSGNRVNTEAFF
V: TRBV5-4
size: NA
D: NA
J: TRBJ1-1

DNA: TGTGCCAGCCCCTGTCAAGCCCCCCCTGAAGCTTTCTTT
CDR3: CASPCQAPPEAFF
V: TRBV27
size: NA
D: NA
J: TRBJ1-1

DNA: TGCGCCAGCAGCGTACAGGGTTGGTCCTATAATTCACCCCTCCACTTT
CDR3: CASSVQGWSYNSPLHF
V: TRBV5-1
size: NA
D: NA
J: TRBJ1-6

DNA: TGTGCCAGCTCTCTCGATCAGAGCAATCAGCCCCAGCATTTT
CDR3: CASSLDQSNQPQHF
V: TRBV18
size: once
D: NA
J: TRBJ1-5

DNA: TGTGCCAGCAACCCCGACAGGGGGGGCTACACCTTC
CDR3: CASNPDRGGYTF
V: TRBV6-5
size: NA
D: TRBD1
J: TRBJ1-2

DNA: TGTGCCAGCAGTTACTCACGGACAGGGGGCACTGAAGCTTTCTTT
CDR3: CASSYSRTGGTEAFF
V: TRBV6-5
size: NA
D: TRBD1
J: TRBJ1-1

DNA: TGTGCCAGCAGCGTAACCCCTGACAGGGGACAGCCCCAGCATTTT
CDR3: CASSVTPDRGQPQHF
V: TRBV9
size: NA
D: TRBD1
J: TRBJ1-5

DNA: TGTGCCAGCAGTTGGGGTGTCGGGGAACAGTACTTC
CDR3: CASSWGVGEQYF
V: TRBV2
size: NA
D: NA
J: TRBJ2-5

DNA: TGTGCCTGGAGTGTACCAGGCTCCTATAATTCACCCCTCCACTTT
CDR3: CAWSVPGSYNSPLHF
V: TRBV30
size: NA
D: NA
J: TRBJ1-6

DNA: TGTGCCAGCAGGAGGGGCGGGGGGAACACCGGGGAGCTGTTTTTT
CDR3: CASRRGGGNTGELFF
V: TRBV2
size: many
D: TRBD2
J: TRBJ2-2

DNA: TGTGCCAGCAGACCTATGGGACATGAGGCTGAAGCTTTCTTT
CDR3: CASRPMGHEAEAFF
V: TRBV14
size: NA
D: NA
J: TRBJ1-1

DNA: TGTGCCAGCAGCTCCAACCCGGGACTCCAGGGAGGCTACACCTTC
CDR3: CASSSNPGLQGGYTF
V: TRBV2
size: NA
D: NA
J: TRBJ1-2

DNA: TGTGCCAGCAGCTTAGTTGGGGCACCTAGTCAAGAGACCCAGTACTTC
CDR3: CASSLVGAPSQETQYF
V: TRBV7-8
size: once
D: NA
J: TRBJ2-5

DNA: TGTGCCAGCAGCTTCCCAACCACAGAAGTCCCCGACGGTGGAAACACCATATATTTT
CDR3: CASSFPTTEVPDGGNTIYF
V: TRBV7-9
size: NA
D: NA
J: TRBJ1-3

DNA: TGTGCCAGCTGGGACAGGGACACCTACGAGCAGTACTTC
CDR3: CASWDRDTYEQYF
V: TRBV2
size: few
D: TRBD1
J: TRBJ2-7

DNA: TGTGCCAGCTCACGACGTTCCGGGACTAGCGGGAGTATAGACGGGGAGCTGTTTTTT
CDR3: CASSRRSGTSGSIDGELFF
V: TRBV18
size: NA
D: TRBD2
J: TRBJ2-2

DNA: TGTGCCAGCATAGGACAGGGCGGGAATGAAAAACTGTTTTTT
CDR3: CASIGQGGNEKLFF
V: TRBV2
size: once
D: TRBD1
J: TRBJ1-4

DNA: TGTGCCAGCCGGGGTACAGGGGTTCCCAATCAGCCCCAGCATTTT
CDR3: CASRGTGVPNQPQHF
V: TRBV6-5
size: NA
D: TRBD1
J: TRBJ1-5

DNA: TGTGCCAGCAGCCACCGAGGGGGATCGGACTATGGCTACACCTTC
CDR3: CASSHRGGSDYGYTF
V: TRBV7-9
size: NA
D: NA
J: TRBJ1-2

DNA: TGTGCCAGTGAGGACAGGGAGGGCACTGAAGCTTTCTTT
CDR3: CASEDREGTEAFF
V: TRBV19
size: NA
D: TRBD1
J: TRBJ1-1

DNA: TGTGCCAGCAGCTTAGGTTCGTTCGAGACCCAGTACTTC
CDR3: CASSLGSFETQYF
V: TRBV11-3
size: NA
D: NA
J: TRBJ2-5

DNA: TGTGCCAGCAGCCCCCGCTTAGCGGGAGGTATAGGTGAGCAGTTCTTC
CDR3: CASSPRLAGGIGEQFF
V: TRBV7-9
size: NA
D: TRBD2
J: TRBJ2-1

DNA: TGTGCCTGGAGTCCCGTCGTAGAGACCGGGGAGCTGTTTTTT
CDR3: CAWSPVVETGELFF
V: TRBV30
size: NA
D: NA
J: TRBJ2-2

DNA: TGTGCCACCACCGGACGGGAGGCGTCCTACAATGAGCAGTTCTTC
CDR3: CATTGREASYNEQFF
V: TRBV15
size: few
D: TRBD2
J: TRBJ2-1

DNA: TGTGCCAGCAGCTCGCGACTGGGCAATCAGCCCCAGCATTTT
CDR3: CASSSRLGNQPQHF
V: TRBV7-2
size: once
D: NA
J: TRBJ1-5

DNA: TGTGCCAGCAGCCTAACCTTGGGCGAGGGAGCTTTCTTT
CDR3: CASSLTLGEGAFF
V: TRBV14
size: few
D: NA
J: TRBJ1-1

DNA: TGCGCCAGCAGCCAAGGACTCGGGAGGGGGGACTATGGCTACACCTTC
CDR3: CASSQGLGRGDYGYTF
V: TRBV4-3
size: NA
D: NA
J: TRBJ1-2

DNA: TGTGCCATCAGGGGGCACACTGAAGCTTTCTTT
CDR3: CAIRGHTEAFF
V: TRBV10-3
size: NA
D: NA
J: TRBJ1-1

DNA: TGTGCCAGCAGCTCCGACTCAGGGTTCCAAGAGACCCAGTACTTC
CDR3: CASSSDSGFQETQYF
V: TRBV9
size: NA
D: NA
J: TRBJ2-5

DNA: TGCAGCGCTGCGGGGCCGTCGGTCAACACCGGGGAGCTGTTTTTT
CDR3: CSAAGPSVNTGELFF
V: TRBV29-1
size: NA
D: NA
J: TRBJ2-2